These 25 T cell receptor beta chains were all obtained from the same sample, sequenced in a study of CD8+CD57+ T cells in acquired aplastic anemia. Both TCR beta VDJ combination and CDR3 sequence profiling were carried out. Genomic DNA was the template for this profiling. TCRdb itself ran the reads through MiXCR, one entry per CDR3 protein. The repertoire has approximately 120,000 distinct CDR3 sequences, almost 40% of them found once; the top ten carry about 2.7%. All sequencing subjects had displayed CD8+CD57+ cell expansion on flow cytometry. Specimen: sorted CD4+, CD8+, or CD8+CD57+ T cells (not recorded which) from PBMCs. Receptor source: a human donor with aplastic anemia.

This clonotype occurred a few times. It may be a read error: a sequence one base away is much more abundant. This chain links TRBV11-3 with TRBJ1-6, with TRBD1 matching over 7 bases. CDR3 length equals 14 residues. In germline, CDR1 is SGHNT, CDR2 YENEEA. V trimming: 4 bases; J trimming: 5 bases; junction bases outside the gene matches: 2. DNA for the CDR3: TGTGCCAGCAGCTCCGGGACAGATAATTCACCCCTCCACTTT. It yields the protein CASSSGTDNSPLHF.

This rearrangement joins TRBV29-1 to TRBJ2-3, with D hard to call. The CDR3 length is 12 residues. The V end lost 1 base, the J end lost 2 bases, and 4 bases lay between the germline ends. Germline lookup yields CDR1 SQVTM and CDR2 ANQGSEA. The CDR3 loop reads CSVEAVTDTQYF. In nucleotides, the CDR3 is TGCAGCGTTGAAGCAGTCACAGATACGCAGTATTTT.

As regards this clonotype: This is likely a read error, given that the CDR3 carries no conserved phenylalanine or tryptophan at its end. The chain joins TRBV4-2 to TRBJ2-5, with a tentative D call TRBD2 (6 bases). The CDR3 contains 16 residues. Deletions cut 1 base from V and 0 bases from J, with 12 bases between. CDR1 and CDR2 from the germline V gene are LGHNA and YNFKEQ. This chain's CDR3 is CASSQGDSLYQETQYL. Written as DNA, the CDR3 is TGTGCCAGCAGCCAAGGGGACTCTTTGTACCAAGAGACCCAGTACCTC.

This clonotype was detected many times. The rearrangement links TRBV6-1 to TRBJ2-1; D ambiguous. V lost 6 bases, J lost 8 bases, and 14 bases lay in between. CDR3 size: 13 residues. Germline loops: CDR1 MNHNS, CDR2 SASEGT. The CDR3 spells CASSPDRSHEQFF. CDR3 DNA sequence: TGTGCCAGCAGCCCCGATAGGAGTCATGAGCAGTTCTTC.

The V gene is TRBV15, the J gene TRBJ2-1; 9 bases fit TRBD2. J lost 8 bases, V lost 0 bases, and 8 bases had no gene match. The length of the CDR3 is 16 residues. Germline assignment: CDR1 LNHNV and CDR2 YYDKDF (reference sequence). In nucleotides, the CDR3 is TGTGCCACCAGCAGAGAATGGGCGGGGGGGTCCCATGAGCAGTTCTTC. It encodes CATSREWAGGSHEQFF.

The rearrangement links TRBV10-1 to TRBJ1-4; 9 nucleotides agree with TRBD1. CDR1 and CDR2 from the germline V gene are WNHNN and SYGVQD (reference sequence). V trimming: 6 bases; J trimming: 7 bases; junction bases outside the gene matches: 3. The CDR3 contains 13 residues. CDR3 residues: CASRLDRGEKLFF. The CDR3 region has the DNA TGCGCCAGCAGACTGGACAGGGGTGAAAAACTGTTTTTT.

The chain recombines TRBV15 with TRBJ1-2; D remains ambiguous. The CDR3 has 13 residues. V lost 3 bases and J 0 bases, leaving 5 bases between the germline ends. In germline, CDR1 is LNHNV, CDR2 YYDKDF (reference sequence). CDR3 residues: CATSSRANYGYTF. The CDR3 DNA follows: TGTGCCACCAGCAGCCGAGCTAACTATGGCTACACCTTC. The whole variable domain, filled in from reference TRBV15 and TRBJ1-2, reads DAMVIQNPRYQVTQFGKPVTLSCSQTLNHNVMYWYQQKSSQAPKLLFHYYDKDFNNEADTPDNFQSRRPNTSFCFLDIRSPGLGDTAMYLCATSSRANYGYTFGSGTRLTVV.

The chain uses TRBV10-3 and TRBJ1-1, with unresolved D. Germline V gives CDR1 ENHRY, CDR2 SYGVKD. Trimming shortened V by 3 bases and J by 4 bases, and 9 bases separated the two germline ends. The CDR3 sequence is 13 residues long. In DNA form, the CDR3 reads TGTGCCATCAGTGACACTGGATCCACTGAAGCTTTCTTT. Amino acids: CAISDTGSTEAFF.

The gene calls are TRBV19 and TRBJ2-5, with 8 bases that match TRBD1. The V gene's germline CDR1 is LNHDA and CDR2 SQIVND (reference sequence). The CDR3 consists of 14 residues. The trim removed 2 bases at V and 3 bases at J, leaving 2 bases unmatched. CDR3 sequence reads: CASSIQGAEETQYF. The DNA of the CDR3 is TGTGCCAGTAGTATACAGGGGGCTGAAGAGACCCAGTACTTC.

This clonotype has a count of ten or more. The chain uses TRBV4-3 and TRBJ1-5; D ambiguous. Germline CDR1 is LGHNA and CDR2 is YSLEER. Deletions cut 0 bases from V and 5 bases from J, with 8 bases between. This CDR3 is built from 14 residues. CDR3 sequence reads: CASSQEKSDQPQHF. In nucleotides, the CDR3 is TGCGCCAGCAGCCAAGAAAAGTCAGATCAGCCCCAGCATTTT.

The V call is TRBV5-4, the J call TRBJ1-6; possibly TRBD1 for D (5 bases). Between the trimmed V and J ends, which lost 0 bases and 7 bases, there was a span of 14 bases. The CDR3 loop spans 16 amino acids. Germline CDR1 SGHNT, CDR2 YYREEE (reference sequence). CDR3 in DNA: TGTGCCAGCAGCTTGGCCGGGGCAGGCGAGAATTCACCCCTCCACTTT. Protein product: CASSLAGAGENSPLHF.

The chain is built from TRBV7-8 and TRBJ1-1; possibly TRBD1 for D (5 bases). Per the germline V gene, CDR1 is SGHVS and CDR2 is FQNEAQ. CDR3 length equals 13 residues. V lost 8 bases to trimming and J lost 3 bases, with 13 bases between them. The CDR3 loop is CASQLGRDTEAFF. CDR3 DNA: TGTGCCAGCCAGTTGGGACGGGACACTGAAGCTTTCTTT.

The chain links TRBV5-1 to TRBJ2-7, with TRBD1 identical over 9 bases. CDR1 and CDR2 (germline): SGHRS, YFSETQ. The CDR3 has 15 residues. Germline trimming cut 4 bases from V and 3 bases from J; bases unmatched to any gene: 8. CDR3 amino acids: CASSLQGAQIYEQYV. DNA for the CDR3: TGCGCCAGCAGCCTACAGGGGGCCCAGATCTACGAGCAGTACGTC.

This clonotype was picked up a small number of times. J is TRBJ2-7 and V is TRBV4-1; no reliable D call. V lost 0 bases, J lost 3 bases, and 3 bases lay in between. Germline CDR1 MGHRA, CDR2 YSYEKL. The CDR3 has 12 residues. This CDR3 is CASSQDGYEQYF. The DNA for the CDR3 is TGCGCCAGCAGCCAAGATGGCTACGAGCAGTACTTC.

The V call is TRBV25-1, the J call TRBJ1-1, with D uncertain. V was cut by 5 bases and J by 5 bases, with 12 bases left in between. CDR3 size: 13 residues. CDR1 and CDR2 from the germline V gene are MGHDK and SYGVNS. The CDR3 protein is CASSPIGGTEAFF. The CDR3 DNA reads TGTGCCAGCAGTCCTATAGGAGGGACTGAAGCTTTCTTT.

This clonotype was seen many times. The chain employs TRBV6-2 or TRBV6-3 and TRBJ1-5; D not certain. Germline CDR1 and CDR2: MNHEY and SVGEGT. The CDR3 is 12 residues long. V lost 10 bases and J 7 bases, leaving 14 bases between the germline ends. CDR3 coding DNA: TGTGCCACCTCGGACCTGGGCCAGCCCCAGCATTTT. It translates to CATSDLGQPQHF.

This chain links TRBV5-1 with TRBJ2-1, with a weak D call TRBD2 (5 bases). Germline lookup yields CDR1 SGHRS and CDR2 YFSETQ. Trimming left V 3 bases short and J 3 bases short, with 13 bases between. The CDR3 length is 15 residues. CDR3 DNA sequence: TGCGCCAGCAGCTCGGCCCTCCGGGGCTACAATGAGCAGTTCTTC. Encoded protein: CASSSALRGYNEQFF.

The sample holds many counts of this clonotype. The rearrangement uses TRBV5-1 and TRBJ2-3; 7 nucleotides line up with TRBD2. CDR3 size: 14 residues. Germline trimming cut 5 bases from V and 6 bases from J; bases unmatched to any gene: 9. Germline loops: CDR1 SGHRS, CDR2 YFSETQ. The CDR3 is CASSPGGIFDTQYF. The CDR3 DNA sequence: TGCGCCAGCAGTCCCGGGGGGATATTCGATACGCAGTATTTT.

This clonotype appeared many times. The chain links TRBV6-1 to TRBJ1-2; possibly TRBD1 for D (6 bases). CDR3 length: 15 amino acids. V was cut by 6 bases and J by 3 bases, with 17 bases left in between. CDR1 and CDR2 from the germline V gene are MNHNS and SASEGT. Here the CDR3 reads CASRVGHGVDYGYTF. Here the CDR3 DNA reads TGTGCCAGCAGAGTGGGACACGGGGTGGACTATGGCTACACCTTC.

The table lists this clonotype with many counts. V usage is TRBV6-2 or TRBV6-3 and J usage is TRBJ1-6; a possible D gene is TRBD1 (5 bases). Germline-derived CDR1 and CDR2 are MNHEY and SVGEGT. The CDR3 totals 15 residues. The V end was cut by 6 bases, the J end by 9 bases, with 18 bases between. CDR3 bases: TGTGCCAGCAGCCTGGGGACGTACTGGGGTTCACCCCTCCACTTT. Translation gives CASSLGTYWGSPLHF.

There are many counts of this clonotype. V usage is TRBV6-5 and J usage is TRBJ1-2; D is undetermined. There are 14 residues in the CDR3. Germline CDR1 reads MNHEY; CDR2 reads SVGAGI. V lost 0 bases and J lost 3, with 8 bases in between. The CDR3 spells CASSYSMSYYGYTF. CDR3 DNA: TGTGCCAGCAGTTACTCGATGTCCTACTATGGCTACACCTTC.

The table lists this clonotype with many counts. The chain links TRBV5-1 to TRBJ2-2; no firm D call. The CDR3 is 14 residues long. Deletions cut 1 base from V and 3 bases from J, with 7 bases between. The germline CDR1 and CDR2 sequences are SGHRS and YFSETQ. The chain's CDR3 is CASSLKRHTGELFF. The CDR3 DNA follows: TGCGCCAGCAGCTTGAAGCGACACACCGGGGAGCTGTTTTTT.

This clonotype has ten or more counts. CDR3 sequence: CSASGGPSYEQYF. The CDR3 coding sequence is TGCAGTGCTAGCGGGGGGCCCTCCTACGAGCAGTACTTC. The chain couples TRBV20-1 to TRBJ2-7; the D gene is possibly TRBD2 (7 bases). V lost 3 bases to trimming and J lost 0 bases, with 9 bases between them. The CDR3 runs 13 residues. The germline gives CDR1 DFQATT, CDR2 SNEGSKA (reference sequence).

This clonotype was counted ten times or more. The rearrangement joins TRBV7-6 to TRBJ1-1; weak D call: TRBD1 (6 bases). Germline V gene data show CDR1 as SGHVS and CDR2 as FNYEAQ. V was pared by 1 base and J by 0 bases, with 9 bases between. The CDR3 sequence is 15 residues long. This CDR3 is CASSLGTALNTEAFF. For the CDR3, the DNA is TGTGCCAGCAGCTTAGGGACAGCCTTGAACACTGAAGCTTTCTTT.

This clonotype came up once. The chain combines TRBV5-1 with TRBJ2-5; 11 positions match TRBD2. Trimming took 3 bases from V and 2 from J; bases not matched to a gene: 6. Looked up from germline, CDR1 is SGHRS and CDR2 is YFSETQ. This CDR3 has 16 amino acids. Here the CDR3 reads CASSSLAGGPQETQYF. In DNA form, the CDR3 reads TGCGCCAGCAGCTCCCTAGCGGGGGGCCCACAAGAGACCCAGTACTTC.